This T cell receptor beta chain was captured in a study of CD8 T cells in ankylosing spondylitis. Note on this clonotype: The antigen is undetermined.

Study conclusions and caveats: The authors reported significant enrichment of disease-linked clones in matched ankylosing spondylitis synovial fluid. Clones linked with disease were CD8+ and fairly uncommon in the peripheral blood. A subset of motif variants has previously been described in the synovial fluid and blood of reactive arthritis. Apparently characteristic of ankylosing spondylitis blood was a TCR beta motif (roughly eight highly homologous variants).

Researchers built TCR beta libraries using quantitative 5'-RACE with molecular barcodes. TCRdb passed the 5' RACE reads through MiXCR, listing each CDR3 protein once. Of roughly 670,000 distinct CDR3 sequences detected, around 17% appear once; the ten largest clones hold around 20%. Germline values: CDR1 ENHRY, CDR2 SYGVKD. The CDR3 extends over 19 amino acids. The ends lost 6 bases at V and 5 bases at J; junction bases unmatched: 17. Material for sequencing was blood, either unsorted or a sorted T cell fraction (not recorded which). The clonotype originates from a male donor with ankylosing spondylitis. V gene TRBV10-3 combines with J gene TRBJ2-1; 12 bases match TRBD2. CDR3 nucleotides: TGTGCCATCAGGCCGGGACGGACGACTAGCGGGAGAAACCACAATGAGCAGTTCTTC. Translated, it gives CAIRPGRTTSGRNHNEQFF.